The 5 T cell receptor beta chains given below trace back to one sample, sequenced in a study of blood T cells in healthy people across ages (dated by TCRdb to between 2015 and 2017). The library relied on 5' RACE. Instrument used: Illumina HiSeq 2500. A second PCR of roughly 6 to 12 cycles was run with a J-beta primer mix and a sample-barcoded 5' primer. Using fastp at Q25 and MiXCR, TCRdb reprocessed the public reads and kept productive beta chains. Rows are unified per CDR3 protein, each entry keeping the most common DNA and genes. The table for this sample lists over 950,000 distinct CDR3 sequences; 45% to 60% of them were counted only once. The ten largest clonotypes hold 20% to 25% of the sample. The sequencing input was blood. The source is a woman in her sixties in good health.

The chain links TRBV20-1 to TRBJ2-1; D is undetermined. Germline loops: CDR1 DFQATT, CDR2 SNEGSKA (reference sequence). V dropped 0 bases and J dropped 10 bases, with 13 bases sitting between them. This CDR3 region has 13 residues. CDR3 loop: CSAREPTWLEQFF. The CDR3 DNA reads as TGCAGTGCTAGAGAACCCACTTGGTTGGAGCAGTTCTTC.

This clonotype has just a few counts. The V and J genes are TRBV7-2 and TRBJ2-7, with TRBD2 matching over 10 bases. V lost 8 bases, J lost 12 bases, and 22 bases stayed unmatched. This CDR3 is 16 amino acids long. Germline values: CDR1 SGHTA, CDR2 FQGNSA. CDR3 sequence reads: CASGHLMRTSGGGMYF. The CDR3 DNA sequence: TGTGCCAGCGGGCATTTGATGAGGACTAGCGGAGGGGGGATGTACTTC.

This clonotype has only a few counts. The chain recombines TRBV3-1 with TRBJ1-2; the D is unclear. Trimming took off 0 bases at V and 7 bases at J, with 9 bases between the two ends. The CDR3 loop spans 13 amino acids. CDR1 is LGHDT and CDR2 is YNNKEL in the germline V gene (reference sequence). This chain's CDR3 is CASSQDPGVGYTF. CDR3 in DNA: TGTGCCAGCAGCCAAGATCCCGGGGTTGGCTACACCTTC.

V usage is TRBV6-5 and J usage is TRBJ1-1; TRBD1 is a possible D gene (6 bases). CDR1 and CDR2 from the germline V gene are MNHEY and SVGAGI. This CDR3 comprises 13 residues. V lost 5 bases, J lost 4 bases, and 11 bases lay in between. Written as DNA, the CDR3 is TGTGCCAGCAGTCCAGGGGCGGGCACTGAAGCTTTCTTT. Translating it yields CASSPGAGTEAFF.

This chain uses TRBV21-1 with TRBJ2-5; no check of the table's D call, TRBD2, against the DNA was made. TRBV21-1 is a listed pseudogene. The CDR3 is 15 amino acids. For the CDR3, the DNA is TGTGCCAGCAGCAAAGGGATAGCGGAGCAAGAGACCCAGTACTTC. Residues: CASSKGIAEQETQYF.